These 21 T cell receptor beta chains came from one sample sequenced in a study of blood T cell repertoires in COVID-19. Clones were sequenced by immunoSEQ multiplex PCR, and TCRdb holds only the in-frame ones, with some missing. Among roughly 73,000 clones listed, under 85% were seen once. What was sequenced was peripheral blood. These receptors all stem from a man between 65 and 79 years old with acute or convalescent COVID-19.

This clone came up many times. The chain recombines TRBV4-1 with TRBJ1-1; D is undetermined. The CDR3 contains 15 residues. Germline CDR1 reads MGHRA; CDR2 reads YSYEKL. Trimming removed 0 bases from V and 1 base from J, with 9 bases in between. The chain's CDR3 is CASSQDRTGNTEAFF. In DNA form, the CDR3 reads TGCGCCAGCAGCCAAGATCGCACTGGGAACACTGAAGCTTTCTTT.

The sample holds one count of this clone. This rearrangement joins TRBV28 to TRBJ1-5, with D unresolved. Deletions cut 4 bases from V and 7 bases from J, with 11 bases between. CDR1 is MDHEN, CDR2 SYDVKM, per germline. This CDR3 contains 13 residues. CDR3 in DNA: TGTGCCAGCAGTTGGGGAAGAGGGCAGCCCCAGCATTTT. Translation gives CASSWGRGQPQHF.

In DNA form, the CDR3 reads TGTGCCAGCAGCTTACTTTCCCCAGGGGACACCGGGGAGCTGTTTTTT. Translated, it gives CASSLLSPGDTGELFF. The chain links TRBV7-3 to TRBJ2-2; weak D call: TRBD1 (6 bases). CDR3 size: 16 residues. V was pared by 2 bases and J by 3 bases, with 13 bases between. Per germline, CDR1 SGHTA and CDR2 FQGTGA.

The DNA of the CDR3 is TGTGCCAGCAGCTTGTTCCGGGGAACGGGAAACACCATATATTTT. This codes for CASSLFRGTGNTIYF. The chain couples TRBV5-6 to TRBJ1-3; D not resolved. The CDR3 covers 15 residues. Trimming cost V 1 base and J 4 bases, with 12 bases left between them. Germline V gene sequence: CDR1 SGHDT, CDR2 YYEEEE.

For this clone: The same CDR3 arises from other DNA sequences in this sample as well. The chain couples TRBV9 to TRBJ2-2; a possible D gene is TRBD2 (7 bases). Per germline, CDR1 SGDLS and CDR2 YYNGEE. CDR3 length equals 16 residues. V lost 0 bases to trimming and J lost 0 bases, with 9 bases between them. The CDR3 loop reads CASSVAGGANTGELFF. In DNA, the CDR3 is TGTGCCAGCAGCGTAGCGGGGGGCGCGAACACCGGGGAGCTGTTTTTT.

CDR3 loop: CASSLAGYDTQYF. CDR3 in DNA: TGCGCCAGCAGCTTGGCCGGGTACGATACGCAGTATTTT. V usage is TRBV5-1 and J usage is TRBJ2-3; D call uncertain. Germline CDR1 is SGHRS and CDR2 is YFSETQ. The CDR3 sequence is 13 residues long. Trimming took off 0 bases at V and 6 bases at J, with 8 bases between the two ends. Drawing the rest from reference TRBV5-1 and TRBJ2-3, the complete variable domain is KAGVTQTPRYLIKTRGQQVTLSCSPISGHRSVSWYQQTPGQGLQFLFEYFSETQRNKGNFPGRFSGRQFSNSRSEMNVSTLELGDSALYLCASSLAGYDTQYFGPGTRLTVL.

This clone was seen a single time. The chain recombines TRBV28 with TRBJ1-2; tentative D call: TRBD1 (5 bases). CDR1 is MDHEN and CDR2 is SYDVKM in the germline V gene. The V end was cut by 7 bases, the J end by 0 bases, with 15 bases between. The CDR3 spans 15 residues. CDR3 loop: CASTLGPRANYGYTF. CDR3 nucleotide sequence: TGTGCCAGCACCTTGGGGCCTCGAGCTAACTATGGCTACACCTTC.

This clone was recorded once. Relative to the germline gene, one junction end is altered; a read error may explain this. The V gene is TRBV7-7, the J gene TRBJ2-5; TRBD1 might be the D (7 bases). This CDR3 comprises 17 residues. From germline, CDR1 is SSHAT and CDR2 FNYEAQ (reference sequence). In DNA form, the CDR3 reads TGTGCTAGCAGCCCCACCGAACACAGGGGAGGCCAAGAGACCCAGTACTTC. Amino acids: CASSPTEHRGGQETQYF.

This CDR3 is CASSAIAESTDTQYF. The CDR3 bases are TGTGCCAGCAGTGCAATAGCGGAAAGCACAGATACGCAGTATTTT. The V gene is TRBV27, the J gene TRBJ2-3; tentative D call: TRBD2 (6 bases). CDR1 is MNHEY and CDR2 is SMNVEV in the germline V gene (reference sequence). CDR3 length: 15 amino acids. Trimming took 5 bases from V and 0 from J, leaving 12 bases between them.

This chain connects TRBV3-1 (or the pseudogene TRBV3-2) to TRBJ2-2; 10 nucleotides agree with TRBD2. V was clipped by 0 bases and J by 6 bases; unmatched bases: 7. The CDR3 is 17 residues long. CDR1 and CDR2 (germline): LGHDT, YNNKEL (reference sequence). CDR3 DNA: TGTGCCAGCAGCCAAGAGGAAGCGGGAGGGCCCCCCGGGGAGCTGTTTTTT. It yields the protein CASSQEEAGGPPGELFF.

This clone was picked up a small number of times. The V and J genes are TRBV10-2 and TRBJ2-4; 10 nucleotides line up with TRBD2. Germline V gene lookup returns CDR1 WSHSY and CDR2 SAAADI. This CDR3 has 16 residues. The V gene end was trimmed by 0 bases and the J gene end by 7 bases; junction bases not matched to a gene: 6. The DNA of the CDR3 is TGCGCCAGCAGTGAGTCGGCTAGCGGGAGCCGGAACATTCAGTACTTC. Amino acid sequence: CASSESASGSRNIQYF.

About this clone: This specimen includes other DNA sequences encoding the same CDR3. The rearrangement links TRBV3-1 (or the pseudogene TRBV3-2) to TRBJ1-5; 9 nucleotides match TRBD1. CDR1 and CDR2 (germline): LGHDT, YNNKEL (reference sequence). V lost 3 bases and J lost 7; bases outside the gene matches: 4. This CDR3 comprises 14 residues. The CDR3 bases are TGTGCCAGCAGCCAGGGACAGGGCGGGCAGCCCCAGCATTTT. It encodes CASSQGQGGQPQHF.

This clone was picked up a small number of times. V usage is TRBV5-5 and J usage is TRBJ1-6; D perhaps matches TRBD1 (5 bases). Trimming took off 3 bases at V and 8 bases at J, with 15 bases between the two ends. In germline, CDR1 is SGHKS, CDR2 YYEKEE (reference sequence). This CDR3 comprises 15 residues. CDR3 in DNA: TGTGCCAGCAGCTCACGTGGGGGGGATTATTCACCCCTCCACTTT. It yields the protein CASSSRGGDYSPLHF. The complete variable domain, with remaining parts taken from reference TRBV5-5 and TRBJ1-6, reads DAGVTQSPTHLIKTRGQQVTLRCSPISGHKSVSWYQQVLGQGPQFIFQYYEKEERGRGNFPDRFSARQFPNYSSELNVNALLLGDSALYLCASSSRGGDYSPLHFGNGTRLTVT.

The chain uses TRBV9 and TRBJ2-5; the match to TRBD1 covers 7 bases. From germline, CDR1 is SGDLS and CDR2 YYNGEE. The trim removed 3 bases at V and 5 bases at J, leaving 13 bases unmatched. The length of the CDR3 is 16 residues. The CDR3: CASSAGGRQGGETQYF. The CDR3 DNA follows: TGTGCCAGCAGCGCAGGGGGACGACAGGGTGGGGAGACCCAGTACTTC. Based on the CDR3 plus reference TRBV9 and TRBJ2-5, the full variable domain is DSGVTQTPKHLITATGQRVTLRCSPRSGDLSVYWYQQSLDQGLQFLIQYYNGEERAKGNILERFSAQQFPDLHSELNLSSLELGDSALYFCASSAGGRQGGETQYFGPGTRLLVL.

This chain uses TRBV5-4 with TRBJ2-2, with 7 bases that match TRBD2. V dropped 0 bases and J dropped 4; count of bases not matched to a gene: 3. Germline CDR1 reads SGHNT; CDR2 reads YYREEE (reference sequence). The CDR3 consists of 15 residues. The CDR3 protein is CASSLDGGGTGELFF. CDR3 DNA: TGTGCCAGCAGCTTGGATGGCGGGGGCACCGGGGAGCTGTTTTTT.

This clone showed up just a few times. The gene calls are TRBV4-3 and TRBJ1-4, with D unclear. The CDR3 is 15 residues long. Germline lookup yields CDR1 LGHNA and CDR2 YSLEER. V lost 0 bases to trimming and J lost 4 bases, with 9 bases between them. Written as DNA, the CDR3 is TGCGCCAGCAGCCAAGAGTACGGGGTTAATGAAAAACTGTTTTTT. Translating it yields CASSQEYGVNEKLFF.

Here the CDR3 reads CASSQDPGVRGYTF. CDR3 DNA sequence: TGCGCCAGCAGCCAAGATCCAGGGGTCCGTGGCTACACCTTC. The chain recombines TRBV4-3 with TRBJ1-2; possible D gene TRBD1, 6 bases. Trimming took 0 bases from V and 7 from J, leaving 12 bases between them. This CDR3 has 14 residues. Germline-derived CDR1 and CDR2 are LGHNA and YSLEER.

The chain carries TRBV20-1 and TRBJ1-2; D unclear. The V end was cut by 3 bases, the J end by 2 bases, with 16 bases between. Germline CDR1 and CDR2: DFQATT and SNEGSKA (reference sequence). This CDR3 is built from 15 residues. The DNA of the CDR3 is TGCAGTGCTAGTTACGGCGGCGGGATCAACTATGGCTACACCTTC. Protein product: CSASYGGGINYGYTF.

The genes are TRBV27 and TRBJ1-5, with D unclear. V lost 2 bases and J lost 0, with 11 bases in between. Per germline, CDR1 MNHEY and CDR2 SMNVEV (reference sequence). The CDR3 sequence is 16 residues long. CDR3 sequence: CASSLRRASSNQPQHF. The DNA of the CDR3 is TGTGCCAGCAGTTTAAGGAGGGCAAGTAGCAATCAGCCCCAGCATTTT.

This clone turned up a few times. The chain couples TRBV24-1 to TRBJ1-2; a weak D match, TRBD1 (5 bases). From germline, CDR1 is KGHDR and CDR2 SFDVKD. The CDR3 runs to 13 residues. Trimming removed 11 bases from V and 4 bases from J, with 16 bases in between. In DNA, the CDR3 is TGTGCCATCGGGACCGGGAGCCCCTATGGCTACACCTTC. Amino acids: CAIGTGSPYGYTF.

The V gene is TRBV7-9, the J gene TRBJ2-1, with TRBD2 identical over 14 bases. V lost 10 bases, J lost 7 bases, and 9 bases stayed unmatched. This CDR3 comprises 15 residues. Per the germline V gene, CDR1 is SEHNR and CDR2 is FQNEAQ (reference sequence). The CDR3 coding sequence is TGTGCCACCGTCCGGACTAGCGGGAGGAATAATGAGCAGTTCTTC. Translating it yields CATVRTSGRNNEQFF.